Described below is a single T cell receptor (beta chain) sequence and its context. The CDR3 loop spans 15 amino acids. V gave up 0 bases and J gave up 2 bases, with 11 bases separating them. Germline CDR1 is LNHNV and CDR2 is YYDKDF (reference sequence). This entry belongs to a study of beta chain features in type 1 diabetes. Overall study context: Taken together, all samples contributed approximately 110 million examined sorted cells.

As every portion of the isolated RNA was reverse transcribed, the sequencing read expressed TCRB transcripts. The protocol was immunoSEQ multiplex PCR, while the TCRdb copy is restricted to in-frame clones and leaves out a portion. This sample has 850,000 to 900,000 clones, with roughly 15% found just once. CD45RO/CCR7/CD25/CD127/CD95/CD27 staining was used to isolate CD4+ naive, central memory, regulatory and stem cell-like memory cells by sorting. This chain uses TRBV15 with TRBJ2-7; the D gene is possibly TRBD2 (5 bases). The receptor comes from a young woman in good health. Material: naive CD4+ T cells from blood. CDR3 sequence: CATSREDGKPYEQYF. Written as DNA, the CDR3 is TGTGCCACCAGCAGAGAGGACGGGAAACCCTACGAGCAGTACTTC.